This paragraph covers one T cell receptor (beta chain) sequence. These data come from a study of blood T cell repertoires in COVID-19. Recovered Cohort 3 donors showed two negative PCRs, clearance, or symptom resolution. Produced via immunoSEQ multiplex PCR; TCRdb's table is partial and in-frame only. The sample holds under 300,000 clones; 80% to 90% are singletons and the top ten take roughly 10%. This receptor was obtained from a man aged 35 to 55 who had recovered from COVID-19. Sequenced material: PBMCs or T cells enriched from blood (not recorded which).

The CDR3 nucleotides are TGCGCCAGCAGCCAAGAGCTCCTTTTCCACGAGGACTCTGGAAACACCATATATTTT. Its translation: CASSQELLFHEDSGNTIYF. The rearrangement uses TRBV4-3 and TRBJ1-3; the D is unclear. V was trimmed by 0 bases and J by 0 bases, leaving 18 bases between them. The V gene's germline CDR1 is LGHNA and CDR2 YSLEER. This CDR3 has 19 residues.